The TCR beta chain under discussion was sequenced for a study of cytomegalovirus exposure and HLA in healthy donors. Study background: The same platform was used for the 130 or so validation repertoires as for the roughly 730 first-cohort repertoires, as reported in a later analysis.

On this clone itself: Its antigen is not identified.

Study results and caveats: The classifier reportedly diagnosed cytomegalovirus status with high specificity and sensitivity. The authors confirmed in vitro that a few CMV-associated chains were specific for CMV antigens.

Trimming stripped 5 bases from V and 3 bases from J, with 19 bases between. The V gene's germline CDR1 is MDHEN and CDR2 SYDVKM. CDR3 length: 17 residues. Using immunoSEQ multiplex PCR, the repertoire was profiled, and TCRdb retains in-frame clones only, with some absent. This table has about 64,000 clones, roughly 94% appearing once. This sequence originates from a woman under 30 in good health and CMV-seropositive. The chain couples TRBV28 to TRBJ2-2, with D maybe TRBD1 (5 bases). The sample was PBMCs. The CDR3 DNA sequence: TGTGCCAGCAGTCCCCCCGGTGCGGCAGGGCACACCGGGGAGCTGTTTTTT. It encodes CASSPPGAAGHTGELFF. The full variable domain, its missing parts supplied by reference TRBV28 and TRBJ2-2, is DVKVTQSSRYLVKRTGEKVFLECVQDMDHENMFWYRQDPGLGLRLIYFSYDVKMKEKGDIPEGYSVSREKKERFSLILESASTNQTSMYLCASSPPGAAGHTGELFFGEGSRLTVL.